These 4 T cell receptor beta chains were sequenced from one sample in a study of Graves' ophthalmopathy and Graves' hyperthyroidism. The study amplified TCR beta CDR3 regions using RNA transcripts. Second-round multiplex PCR came after a first-round RT-PCR that employed HTBI primers. TCRdb processed the multiplex PCR reads anew with MiXCR; each CDR3 protein has one entry. The sample includes about 700,000 distinct CDR3 sequences, roughly 39% seen only once; the top ten take around 3%. Sequenced input: peripheral blood. These receptors were obtained from an adult man with Graves' ophthalmopathy.

This sequence joins TRBV3-1 and TRBJ1-1; D is unresolved. This CDR3 comprises 14 residues. V was clipped by 0 bases and J by 5 bases, with 10 bases between them. CDR1 LGHDT and CDR2 YNNKEL come from the germline V gene (reference sequence). The CDR3 reads CASSQDGVLTEAFF. The DNA of the CDR3 is TGTGCCAGCAGCCAAGATGGGGTTTTAACTGAAGCTTTCTTT.

Ten or more counts support this clonotype. J is TRBJ1-2 and V is TRBV11-2; possibly TRBD1 for D (5 bases). CDR1 is SGHAT and CDR2 is FQNNGV in the germline V gene. This CDR3 comprises 15 residues. V lost 5 bases, J lost 2 bases, and 15 bases lay in between. Here the CDR3 reads CASSTGPTTNYGYTF. DNA of the CDR3: TGTGCCAGCAGCACGGGACCGACGACAAACTATGGCTACACCTTC.

The chain recombines TRBV10-3 with TRBJ2-3; TRBD2 matches at 10 bases. The CDR3 contains 19 residues. The germline CDR1 and CDR2 sequences are ENHRY and SYGVKD. After removal of 3 bases from V and 5 bases from J, the junction contained 17 bases not matched to a gene. Here the CDR3 reads CAISETWTSGTSVGDTQYF. CDR3 sequence (DNA): TGTGCCATCAGTGAAACCTGGACTAGCGGTACTAGCGTGGGAGATACGCAGTATTTT.

This clonotype was counted a few times. This sequence may be a read error, since a much larger clone differs from it by one base. The chain uses TRBV7-3 and TRBJ1-1, with D uncertain. V was cut by 5 bases and J by 4 bases, with 17 bases left in between. Germline CDR1 SGHTA, CDR2 FQGTGA. The CDR3 loop spans 15 amino acids. CDR3 in amino acids: CASSRRPLIGTEAFF. CDR3 DNA: TGTGCCAGCAGCCGGAGACCTCTGATCGGCACTGAAGCTTTCTTT.